The 26 T cell receptor beta chains presented below share a single source sample, sequenced in a study of cytomegalovirus exposure and HLA in healthy donors (dated by TCRdb to the late 2010s). Library method: the immunoSEQ multiplex PCR assay. For the multiplex PCR, a mixture combining 60 forward primers for TCR Vbeta segments and 13 reverse primers for TCR Jbeta segments was used. This immuneACCESS table, as held by TCRdb, lists in-frame sequences with V and J called but not all clones. Of the missing ones, under half trace to an unresolved V gene in checked studies; the others have no known cause. The record for this sample contains roughly 35,000 clones. Of the sample, 3.4% falls within the top ten clones. The sample was PBMCs. Receptors were obtained from a woman aged 40 to 49 in good health and CMV-seropositive.

The V gene is TRBV5-1, the J gene TRBJ2-7; D is possibly TRBD1 (6 bases). The ends were cut back, 4 bases at V and 0 bases at J, with 14 bases in the middle. Germline V CDR1 and CDR2: SGHRS, YFSETQ. The CDR3 is 15 amino acids. The CDR3 loop reads CASSESGTRSYEQYF. The CDR3 bases are TGCGCCAGCAGCGAGTCCGGGACACGCTCCTACGAGCAGTACTTC.

V is TRBV7-9 and J is TRBJ1-6; TRBD1 is a possible D gene (5 bases). Between the trimmed V and J ends, which lost 3 bases and 4 bases, there was a span of 7 bases. The V gene's germline CDR1 is SEHNR and CDR2 FQNEAQ (reference sequence). This CDR3 contains 14 residues. The CDR3 spells CASSFGTYNSPLHF. The DNA of the CDR3 is TGTGCCAGCAGCTTCGGGACTTATAATTCACCCCTCCACTTT.

The CDR3 nucleotides are TGTGCCAGCAGTGAGTTGAACACTGAAGCTTTCTTT. Translation: CASSELNTEAFF. V and J are TRBV28 and TRBJ1-1; the D is unclear. The V gene lost 5 bases and the J gene lost 0 bases, with 4 bases spanning the gap. The V gene's germline CDR1 is MDHEN and CDR2 SYDVKM. This CDR3 is 12 amino acids long.

The chain has TRBV6-6 and TRBJ2-7, with TRBD1 as a possible D gene (5 bases). The CDR3 has 14 amino acids. Germline V CDR1 and CDR2: MNHNY, SVGAGI (reference sequence). V shed 7 bases and J shed 2 bases, with 15 bases lying between them. CDR3 sequence: CASTRTPVAYEQYF. In nucleotides, the CDR3 is TGTGCCAGCACCCGGACACCTGTAGCCTACGAGCAGTACTTC.

The rearrangement links TRBV6-6 to TRBJ2-5; 11 nucleotides agree with TRBD2. The J call may be wrong; the DNA end is better matched by TRBJ2-7. The CDR3 is 16 amino acids. Looked up from germline, CDR1 is MNHNY and CDR2 is SVGAGI (reference sequence). CDR3 protein: CASSYSSGLAAYEQYF. The CDR3 nucleotides are TGTGCCAGCAGTTACTCCTCGGGACTAGCGGCCTACGAGCAGTACTTC.

This rearrangement joins TRBV2 to TRBJ2-1, with TRBD1 matching over 9 bases. CDR3 length: 15 residues. The germline CDR1 and CDR2 sequences are SNHLY and FYNNEI. The V segment lost 6 bases and the J segment 6 bases; nucleotides outside the gene matches: 9. CDR3 DNA sequence: TGTGCCAGCAGCCCCGAGGGGACAGGGTCCAATGAGCAGTTCTTC. Its protein is CASSPEGTGSNEQFF.

This chain links TRBV29-1 with TRBJ1-1, with a weak D call TRBD1 (5 bases). The germline gives CDR1 SQVTM, CDR2 ANQGSEA. The CDR3 runs 12 residues. V was clipped by 7 bases and J by 0 bases, with 9 bases between them. CDR3 residues: CSGQRMNTEAFF. DNA of the CDR3: TGCAGCGGACAGCGTATGAACACTGAAGCTTTCTTT.

This chain uses TRBV2 with TRBJ1-2; a possible D gene is TRBD1 (6 bases). From germline, CDR1 is SNHLY and CDR2 FYNNEI. This CDR3 is 15 amino acids long. Deletions cut 6 bases from V and 3 bases from J, with 17 bases between. CDR3 sequence (DNA): TGTGCCAGCAGGCAAATAGCGGGGGGCGACTATGGCTACACCTTC. It is translated as CASRQIAGGDYGYTF.

The chain combines TRBV18 with TRBJ1-2; 11 bases are a match to TRBD1. Losses at the gene ends were 4 bases for V and 0 bases for J; bases not matched to a gene: 7. In germline, CDR1 is KGHSH, CDR2 LQKENI. The CDR3 runs to 17 residues. CDR3 sequence reads: CASSLVGTGGSNYGYTF. The CDR3 DNA reads TGTGCCAGCTCACTGGTGGGGACAGGGGGGTCTAACTATGGCTACACCTTC.

The chain uses TRBV6-5 and TRBJ1-5, with 8 nucleotides matching TRBD1. The V and J ends lost 5 bases and 2 bases, in that order; junction bases with no gene match: 5. There are 15 residues in the CDR3. Germline CDR1 MNHEY, CDR2 SVGAGI. CDR3 nucleotide sequence: TGTGCCAGCAGTGCCCCGGGACAGGGCAATCAGCCCCAGCATTTT. This sequence encodes CASSAPGQGNQPQHF.

This chain connects TRBV4-1 to TRBJ1-5; possible D gene TRBD1, 6 bases. Between the trimmed V and J ends, which lost 4 bases and 2 bases, there was a span of 12 bases. CDR1 is MGHRA and CDR2 is YSYEKL in the germline V gene. This CDR3 spans 15 amino acids. In DNA, the CDR3 is TGCGCCAGCAGCCGATTCCCAGGGGGCAATCAGCCCCAGCATTTT. It translates to CASSRFPGGNQPQHF.

This CDR3 is CASSLFGLRGTQYF. CDR3 bases: TGCGCCAGCAGCTTGTTCGGCCTAAGAGGGACCCAGTACTTC. The chain links TRBV5-1 to TRBJ2-5; D unresolved. CDR3 length equals 14 residues. CDR1 and CDR2 from the germline V gene are SGHRS and YFSETQ. The ends were cut back, 1 base at V and 7 bases at J, with 14 bases in the middle.

The chain joins TRBV29-1 to TRBJ1-1; possible D gene TRBD1, 6 bases. Germline V gene sequence: CDR1 SQVTM, CDR2 ANQGSEA. The length of the CDR3 is 14 residues. V was shortened by 2 bases and J by 4 bases, with 14 bases between the two germline ends. CDR3 residues: CSVEWGGLGTEAFF. CDR3 nucleotides: TGCAGCGTTGAATGGGGGGGGCTGGGCACTGAAGCTTTCTTT.

The rearrangement uses TRBV29-1 and TRBJ2-1; D may be TRBD1 (6 bases). The ends were cut back, 3 bases at V and 6 bases at J, with 15 bases in the middle. The CDR3 is made up of 14 amino acids. Germline V gene data show CDR1 as SQVTM and CDR2 as ANQGSEA. The CDR3 coding sequence is TGCAGCGTTGAGGGGACAAGGAATGTCAATGAGCAGTTCTTC. Translated: CSVEGTRNVNEQFF.

The chain recombines TRBV5-8 with TRBJ2-5; 7 positions agree with TRBD2. CDR3 size: 14 residues. CDR1 is SGHTS, CDR2 YDEGEE, per germline. The V segment lost 2 bases and the J segment 4 bases; nucleotides outside the gene matches: 5. CDR3 protein: CASSLPGGGETQYF. The CDR3 DNA reads TGTGCCAGCAGCTTACCCGGCGGGGGAGAGACCCAGTACTTC.

This chain joins TRBV7-2 and TRBJ2-4, with 9 bases fitting TRBD2. V lost 2 bases to trimming and J lost 9 bases; unmatched junction nucleotides: 11. CDR3 length: 16 residues. Germline V gene lookup returns CDR1 SGHTA and CDR2 FQGNSA. The CDR3 nucleotides are TGTGCCAGCAGCTTATCCGGGACTAGCCTCGAAGGCATTCAGTACTTC. Its translation: CASSLSGTSLEGIQYF.

The chain employs TRBV30 and TRBJ1-1; the D gene is possibly TRBD1 (5 bases). V was trimmed by 1 base and J by 3 bases, leaving 12 bases between them. The length of the CDR3 is 14 residues. Germline loops: CDR1 GTSNPN, CDR2 SVGIG (reference sequence). This CDR3 is CAWSALGGYTEAFF. The CDR3 DNA sequence: TGTGCCTGGAGTGCTCTGGGGGGGTACACTGAAGCTTTCTTT.

CDR3 amino acids: CASSTTGLAGVLNEQFF. CDR3 nucleotide sequence: TGTGCCAGTAGTACTACAGGCCTAGCGGGAGTTCTCAATGAGCAGTTCTTC. The chain couples TRBV19 to TRBJ2-1; TRBD2 aligns across 10 bases. This CDR3 contains 17 residues. From germline, CDR1 is LNHDA and CDR2 SQIVND (reference sequence). With 4 bases clipped from V and 6 bases from J, the junction kept 12 bases outside the gene matches.

This chain connects TRBV5-1 to TRBJ2-6; TRBD2 agrees at 7 bases. This CDR3 is built from 16 residues. V lost 0 bases to trimming and J lost 0 bases; unmatched junction nucleotides: 0. CDR1 SGHRS and CDR2 YFSETQ come from the germline V gene. The CDR3 loop reads CASSLGGSSGANVLTF. CDR3 DNA sequence: TGCGCCAGCAGCTTGGGCGGGAGCTCTGGGGCCAACGTCCTGACTTTC.

The V gene is TRBV5-1, the J gene TRBJ2-5; 8 bases line up with TRBD1. The junction had 4 bases not matched to a gene; V was cut back by 4 bases and J by 2 bases. This CDR3 contains 14 residues. Germline V gene sequence: CDR1 SGHRS, CDR2 YFSETQ. In DNA form, the CDR3 reads TGCGCCAGCAGCACAACAGGGGGTCAAGAGACCCAGTACTTC. Translated: CASSTTGGQETQYF.

V is TRBV6-5 and J is TRBJ1-2; D may be TRBD1 (6 bases). Trimming took off 3 bases at V and 5 bases at J, with 10 bases between the two ends. The CDR3 loop spans 13 amino acids. Per germline, CDR1 MNHEY and CDR2 SVGAGI. This chain's CDR3 is CASSYDGQYGYTF. CDR3 DNA sequence: TGTGCCAGCAGTTATGACGGACAGTATGGCTACACCTTC.

The rearrangement uses TRBV6-5 and TRBJ2-1; 13 bases are shared with TRBD2. The CDR3 totals 14 residues. CDR1 MNHEY and CDR2 SVGAGI come from the germline V gene. J lost 7 bases, V lost 7 bases, and 4 bases had no gene match. The CDR3: CASNPTSGRNEQFF. The CDR3 DNA is TGTGCCAGCAACCCGACTAGCGGGAGGAATGAGCAGTTCTTC.

The chain links TRBV29-1 to TRBJ1-3; 8 nucleotides align to TRBD1. The ends lost 0 bases at V and 0 bases at J; junction bases unmatched: 7. Per the germline V gene, CDR1 is SQVTM and CDR2 is ANQGSEA. This CDR3 is built from 17 residues. CDR3 coding DNA: TGCAGCGTTGAAGATTCTGGGACAGGTAACTCTGGAAACACCATATATTTT. Translated: CSVEDSGTGNSGNTIYF. Variable domain in full (rest from reference TRBV29-1 and TRBJ1-3): SAVISQKPSRDICQRGTSLTIQCQVDSQVTMMFWYRQQPGQSLTLIATANQGSEATYESGFVIDKFPISRPNLTFSTLTVSNMSPEDSSIYLCSVEDSGTGNSGNTIYFGEGSWLTVV.

V and J are TRBV5-1 and TRBJ2-7, with 9 bases aligning to TRBD2. Unmatched junction bases numbered 8, after V lost 3 bases and J lost 4 bases. This CDR3 is built from 15 residues. CDR1 is SGHRS and CDR2 is YFSETQ in the germline V gene. CDR3 in amino acids: CASSSLAGGIYEQYF. CDR3 in DNA: TGCGCCAGCAGCTCCTTGGCGGGAGGGATATACGAGCAGTACTTC.

This chain links TRBV5-6 with TRBJ2-2; TRBD2 might be the D (5 bases). CDR1 and CDR2 (germline): SGHDT, YYEEEE. V lost 3 bases and J lost 9, with 15 bases in between. This CDR3 comprises 14 residues. The CDR3 spells CASSSPGVRRELFF. CDR3 nucleotides: TGTGCCAGCAGCTCTCCCGGGGTCCGGCGGGAGCTGTTTTTT.

This chain uses TRBV28 with TRBJ2-5; TRBD2 aligns across 7 bases. The V gene end was trimmed by 9 bases and the J gene end by 5 bases; junction bases not matched to a gene: 15. The CDR3 contains 15 residues. Germline lookup yields CDR1 MDHEN and CDR2 SYDVKM. As DNA, the CDR3 is TGTGCCAGTCCTATCATCCTGGGAGGGCCGGAGACCCAGTACTTC. Its protein product is CASPIILGGPETQYF.